The next 13 T cell receptor beta chains were all read from a single sample in a study of long-term antiretroviral therapy in people with HIV. The assay, immunoSEQ v3.0, was run at survey level. TCRdb's table, derived via immunoSEQ multiplex PCR, lists solely in-frame clones and lacks some. The sample lists 35,000 or so clones, 65% to 80% occurring once. Sample: unsorted PBMCs, taken 2 years after starting antiretroviral therapy. These receptors all come from a woman in her forties or fifties with HIV.

The J gene is TRBJ1-3, the V gene TRBV7-9; D gene unclear. CDR1 SEHNR and CDR2 FQNEAQ come from the germline V gene (reference sequence). Trimming cost V 6 bases and J 3 bases, with 0 bases left between them. The CDR3 has 10 residues. The CDR3: CASSGNTIYF. CDR3 sequence (DNA): TGTGCCAGCAGTGGAAACACCATATATTTT.

The chain employs TRBV9 and TRBJ2-2; D gene uncertain. Germline CDR1 is SGDLS and CDR2 is YYNGEE. The CDR3 consists of 15 residues. Trimming removed 3 bases from V and 1 base from J, with 10 bases in between. The CDR3 DNA reads TGTGCCAGCAGCGCTGGCTGGATGAACACCGGGGAGCTGTTTTTT. Protein product: CASSAGWMNTGELFF.

The genes are TRBV4-1 and TRBJ2-3; D is perhaps TRBD2 (6 bases). Germline V gene data show CDR1 as MGHRA and CDR2 as YSYEKL. The CDR3 contains 16 residues. V shed 2 bases and J shed 6 bases, with 18 bases lying between them. CDR3 in DNA: TGCGCCAGCAGCCAATCAAGCCCACCTCGGGGGGATACGCAGTATTTT. Its protein product is CASSQSSPPRGDTQYF.

The chain carries TRBV7-3 and TRBJ2-3, with D possibly TRBD2 on 6 matching bases. This CDR3 has 13 residues. V was clipped by 5 bases and J by 3 bases, with 9 bases between them. Germline CDR1 and CDR2: SGHTA and FQGTGA. The CDR3 DNA reads as TGTGCCAGCAGCCGGGACTTTACAGATACGCAGTATTTT. Amino acids: CASSRDFTDTQYF.

The chain uses TRBV6-1 and TRBJ2-2; 7 nucleotides align to TRBD1. The V gene's germline CDR1 is MNHNS and CDR2 SASEGT. CDR3 length: 14 amino acids. The V and J ends lost 6 bases and 3 bases, in that order; junction bases with no gene match: 4. The CDR3 DNA is TGTGCCAGCAGCGTACAGGGGTACACCGGGGAGCTGTTTTTT. Encoded protein: CASSVQGYTGELFF.

V gene TRBV6-5 combines with J gene TRBJ2-2; 10 nucleotides agree with TRBD1. Germline V gene data show CDR1 as MNHEY and CDR2 as SVGAGI. The CDR3 sequence is 13 residues long. The CDR3 sequence is CVSTGGDPGELFF. The CDR3 DNA is TGTGTCTCGACAGGGGGCGACCCCGGGGAGCTGTTTTTT.

This clone was picked up a small number of times. V gene TRBV18 combines with J gene TRBJ1-5, with D possibly matching TRBD1 (5 bases). V gave up 3 bases and J gave up 6 bases, with 15 bases separating them. The CDR3 sequence is 15 residues long. Germline V gene data show CDR1 as KGHSH and CDR2 as LQKENI. The CDR3: CASSPTTDPFQPQHF. CDR3 bases: TGTGCCAGCTCACCCACGACAGACCCTTTTCAGCCCCAGCATTTT.

This clone was picked up a small number of times. This chain joins TRBV5-1 and TRBJ1-1, with TRBD1 identical over 7 bases. Germline V CDR1 and CDR2: SGHRS, YFSETQ. V shed 6 bases, J shed 1 base, and the junction held 3 bases outside the gene matches. CDR3 length: 13 amino acids. CDR3 DNA sequence: TGCGCCAGCAATCCAGGGGGGAACACTGAAGCTTTCTTT. Protein: CASNPGGNTEAFF.

The chain carries TRBV11-2 and TRBJ1-2, with a possible D match to TRBD1 (5 bases). The CDR3 is 11 residues long. V was pared by 2 bases and J by 13 bases, with 11 bases between. The germline V gene has CDR1 SGHAT and CDR2 FQNNGV. This chain's CDR3 is CASSLKEGITF. Here the CDR3 DNA reads TGTGCCAGCAGCTTAAAGGAGGGGATCACCTTC.

The chain has TRBV27 and TRBJ1-2, with 9 bases that match TRBD1. Germline V gene sequence: CDR1 MNHEY, CDR2 SMNVEV (reference sequence). This CDR3 contains 15 residues. V gave up 5 bases and J gave up 4 bases; unmatched junction bases: 8. The CDR3 DNA follows: TGTGCCAGCAGTCCCCGGGACAGGGCTACCTATGGCTACACCTTC. Translating gives CASSPRDRATYGYTF.

The rearrangement joins TRBV5-1 to TRBJ2-2; D not resolved. The germline V gene encodes CDR1 SGHRS and CDR2 YFSETQ. This CDR3 has 14 residues. V was trimmed by 1 base and J by 1 base, leaving 5 bases between them. CDR3 bases: TGCGCCAGCAGCTTGTTTATGAACACCGGGGAGCTGTTTTTT. Translated, it gives CASSLFMNTGELFF.

The V call is TRBV18, the J call TRBJ2-3; unclear D gene. This CDR3 spans 14 amino acids. The germline V and J ends were trimmed by 5 bases and 2 bases, with 11 bases remaining between them. Germline V lookup: CDR1 KGHSH, CDR2 LQKENI. The CDR3 DNA sequence: TGTGCCAGCTCATCTGAATACCCCACAGATACGCAGTATTTT. It translates to CASSSEYPTDTQYF.

The chain joins TRBV5-4 to TRBJ2-2; 10 bases match TRBD2. V shed 2 bases, J shed 4 bases, and the junction held 2 bases outside the gene matches. Germline CDR1 and CDR2: SGHNT and YYREEE (reference sequence). The CDR3 consists of 15 residues. CDR3 loop: CASSFWTSGTGELFF. CDR3 coding DNA: TGTGCCAGCAGCTTCTGGACTAGCGGCACCGGGGAGCTGTTTTTT. The entire variable domain, with the rest obtained from reference TRBV5-4 and TRBJ2-2, is as follows: ETGVTQSPTHLIKTRGQQVTLRCSSQSGHNTVSWYQQALGQGPQFIFQYYREEENGRGNFPPRFSGLQFPNYSSELNVNALELDDSALYLCASSFWTSGTGELFFGEGSRLTVL.